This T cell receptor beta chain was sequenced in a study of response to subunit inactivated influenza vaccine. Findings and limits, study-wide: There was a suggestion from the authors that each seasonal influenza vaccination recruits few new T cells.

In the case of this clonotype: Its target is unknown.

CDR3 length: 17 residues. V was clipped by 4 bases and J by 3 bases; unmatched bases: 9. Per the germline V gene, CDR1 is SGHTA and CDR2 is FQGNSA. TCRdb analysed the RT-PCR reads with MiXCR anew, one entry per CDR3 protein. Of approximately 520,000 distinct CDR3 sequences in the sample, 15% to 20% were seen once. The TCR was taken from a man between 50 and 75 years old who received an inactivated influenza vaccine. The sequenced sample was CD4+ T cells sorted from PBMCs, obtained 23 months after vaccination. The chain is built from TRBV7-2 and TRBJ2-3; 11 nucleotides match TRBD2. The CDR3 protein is CASSSGGSGGATDTQYF. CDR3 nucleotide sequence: TGTGCCAGCAGCTCCGGAGGTAGCGGGGGGGCGACAGATACGCAGTATTTT.